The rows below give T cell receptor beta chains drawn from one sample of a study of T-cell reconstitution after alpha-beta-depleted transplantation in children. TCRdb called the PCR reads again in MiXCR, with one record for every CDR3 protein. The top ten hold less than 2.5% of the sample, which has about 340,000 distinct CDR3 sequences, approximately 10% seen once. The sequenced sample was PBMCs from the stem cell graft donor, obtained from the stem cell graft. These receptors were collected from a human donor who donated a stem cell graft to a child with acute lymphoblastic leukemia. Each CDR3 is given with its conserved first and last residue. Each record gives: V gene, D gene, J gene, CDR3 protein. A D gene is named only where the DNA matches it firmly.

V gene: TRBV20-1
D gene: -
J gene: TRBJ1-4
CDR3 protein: CSAPRPGGSNEKLFF

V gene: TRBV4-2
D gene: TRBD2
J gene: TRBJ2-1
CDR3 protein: CASSERELTYNEQFF

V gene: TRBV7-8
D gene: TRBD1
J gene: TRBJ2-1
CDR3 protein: CASSPPLRTGGYNEQFF

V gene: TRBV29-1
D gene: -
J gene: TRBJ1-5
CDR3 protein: CSVAYGGGQPQHF

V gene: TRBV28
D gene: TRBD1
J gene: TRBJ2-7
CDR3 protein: CASSPTGEQYF

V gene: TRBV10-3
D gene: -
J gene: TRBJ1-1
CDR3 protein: CAISESRQAIEAFF

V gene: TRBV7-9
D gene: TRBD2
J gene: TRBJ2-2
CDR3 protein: CAGTGTSGRADTGELFF

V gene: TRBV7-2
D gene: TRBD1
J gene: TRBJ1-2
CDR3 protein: CASSYGTGGEVYGYTF

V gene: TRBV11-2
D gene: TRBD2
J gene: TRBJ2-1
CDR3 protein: CASSLRRGDHNEQFF

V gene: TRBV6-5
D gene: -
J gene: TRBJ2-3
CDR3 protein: CASSYSTPPDTQYF

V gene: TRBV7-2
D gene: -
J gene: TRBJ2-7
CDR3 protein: CASSLIYYEQYF

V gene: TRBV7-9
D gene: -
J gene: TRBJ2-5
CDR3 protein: CASSLAVGLETQYF

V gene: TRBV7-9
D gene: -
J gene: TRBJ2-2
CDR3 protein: CASSLQQGATGELFF

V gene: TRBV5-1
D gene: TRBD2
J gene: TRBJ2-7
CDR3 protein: CASSPPEAPGLAYEQYF

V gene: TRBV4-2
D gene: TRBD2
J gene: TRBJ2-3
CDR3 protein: CARMTAWRTGGPSGDTQYF